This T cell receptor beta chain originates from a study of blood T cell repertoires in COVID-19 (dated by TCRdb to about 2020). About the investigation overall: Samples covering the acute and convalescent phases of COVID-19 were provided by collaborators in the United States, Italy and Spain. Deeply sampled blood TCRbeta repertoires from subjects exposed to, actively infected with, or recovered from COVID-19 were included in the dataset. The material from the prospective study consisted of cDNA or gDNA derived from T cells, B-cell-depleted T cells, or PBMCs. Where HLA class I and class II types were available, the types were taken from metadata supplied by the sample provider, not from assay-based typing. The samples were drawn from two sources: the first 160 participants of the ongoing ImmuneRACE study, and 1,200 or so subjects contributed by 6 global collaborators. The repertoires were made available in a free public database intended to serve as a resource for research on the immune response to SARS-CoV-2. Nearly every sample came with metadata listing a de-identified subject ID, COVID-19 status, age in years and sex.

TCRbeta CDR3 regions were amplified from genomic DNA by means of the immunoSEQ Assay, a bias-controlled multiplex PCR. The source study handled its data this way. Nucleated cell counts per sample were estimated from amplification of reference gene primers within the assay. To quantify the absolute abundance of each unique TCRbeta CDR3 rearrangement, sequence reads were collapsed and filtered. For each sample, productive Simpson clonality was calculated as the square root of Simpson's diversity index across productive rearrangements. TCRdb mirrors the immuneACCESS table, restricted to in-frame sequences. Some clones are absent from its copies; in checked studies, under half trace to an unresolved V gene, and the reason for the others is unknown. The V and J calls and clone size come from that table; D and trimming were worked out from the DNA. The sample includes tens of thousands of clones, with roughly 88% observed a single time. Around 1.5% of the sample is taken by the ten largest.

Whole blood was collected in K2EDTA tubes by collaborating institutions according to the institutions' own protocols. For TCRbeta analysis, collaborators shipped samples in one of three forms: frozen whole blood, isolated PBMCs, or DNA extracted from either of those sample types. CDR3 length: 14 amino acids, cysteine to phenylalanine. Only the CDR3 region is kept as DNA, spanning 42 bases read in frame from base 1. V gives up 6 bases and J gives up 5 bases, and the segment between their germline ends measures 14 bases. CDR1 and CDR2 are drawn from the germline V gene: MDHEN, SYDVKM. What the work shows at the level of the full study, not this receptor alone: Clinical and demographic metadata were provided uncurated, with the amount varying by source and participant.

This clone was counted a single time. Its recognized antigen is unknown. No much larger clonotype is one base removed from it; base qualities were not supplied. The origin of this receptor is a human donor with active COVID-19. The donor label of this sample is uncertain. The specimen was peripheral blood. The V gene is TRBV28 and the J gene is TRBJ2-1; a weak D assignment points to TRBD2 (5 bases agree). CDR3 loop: CASSTQTGNNEQFF. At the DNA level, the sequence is TGTGCCAGCAGCACACAGACGGGGAACAATGAGCAGTTCTTC.